This is a list of T cell receptor beta chains from one sample in a study of T-cell memory formation after mild COVID-19. TCRdb passed the 5' RACE reads through MiXCR, listing each CDR3 protein once. The table has a few hundred thousand distinct CDR3 sequences, around 27% seen once. Sequencing input: PBMCs or a T cell subset sorted from them (not recorded which). All receptors derive from an adult woman who had mild COVID-19 (a few samples of this study predate the infection). Cell type and time point are not known. CDR3s include the opening cysteine and the closing phenylalanine or tryptophan. Each record gives: V gene, clone size, D gene, J gene, CDR3 DNA, CDR3 protein. D genes are given only for firm matches. Size values are once, few and many counts, or a class for expanded clones, and some rows have none.

TRBV15	.	.	TRBJ1-1	TGTGCCACCAGCACGCGATACGGGCCGAACACTGAAGCTTTCTTT	CATSTRYGPNTEAFF
TRBV5-6	many	.	TRBJ2-5	TGTGCCAGCAGCCTCCGCAGGGAGACCCAGTACTTC	CASSLRRETQYF
TRBV29-1	few	TRBD1	TRBJ1-3	TGCAGCGTTTCTGCCGGGACAGGGGGCAACACCATATATTTT	CSVSAGTGGNTIYF
TRBV5-6	.	.	TRBJ1-5	TGTGCCAGCAGCTTGGGGGGTAGGGGCAATCAGCCCCAGCATTTT	CASSLGGRGNQPQHF
TRBV5-1	.	.	TRBJ2-5	TGCGCCAGCAGCTTGTTCGGGGACCAAGAGACCCAGTACTTC	CASSLFGDQETQYF
TRBV7-2	few	.	TRBJ1-2	TGTGCCAGCAGCCGGGACTTGAATTATGGCTACACCTTC	CASSRDLNYGYTF
TRBV12-3/TRBV12-4	.	TRBD1	TRBJ1-3	TGTGCCACCCAGGGGGGGCCTGGAAACACCATATATTTT	CATQGGPGNTIYF
TRBV7-3	.	TRBD1	TRBJ1-1	TGTGCCAGCAGTTTGGACAGGATGAACACTGAAGCTTTCTTT	CASSLDRMNTEAFF
TRBV2	.	.	TRBJ2-1	TGTGCCAGCAGGCCAAAAGATACCTACAATGAGCAGTTCTTC	CASRPKDTYNEQFF
TRBV12-3/TRBV12-4	.	TRBD2	TRBJ2-3	TGTGCCAGCAACCCGCGGAGCGGGGGCACAGATACGCAGTATTTT	CASNPRSGGTDTQYF
TRBV19	.	.	TRBJ2-3	TGTGCCTCCAAAGGGGCAGATACGCAGTATTTT	CASKGADTQYF
TRBV20-1	few	.	TRBJ2-2	TGCAGTGCTAGAGGCGTATCGGGTGGAGAGCTGTTTTTT	CSARGVSGGELFF
TRBV20-1	.	TRBD1	TRBJ1-2	TGCAGTGCCAGCCGGGACAGGTTCTATGGCTACACCTTC	CSASRDRFYGYTF
TRBV15	.	.	TRBJ2-3	TGTGCCACCAGCAGAGGTGGCAGCTTCACAGATACGCAGTATTTT	CATSRGGSFTDTQYF
TRBV10-3	.	.	TRBJ2-3	TGTGCCATCAGTGAAAACCTTCCGAGGGTTGGCCGGGATACGCAGTATTTT	CAISENLPRVGRDTQYF
TRBV6-6	few	.	TRBJ2-2	TGTGCCAGCAGTTACCTGAAGGGGCCCGGGGAGCTGTTTTTT	CASSYLKGPGELFF
TRBV5-6	many	.	TRBJ1-2	TGTGCCAGCAGCGAAGGTAAATGGGCCCGAGCTAACTATGGCTACACCTTC	CASSEGKWARANYGYTF
TRBV6-4	.	.	TRBJ2-3	TGTGCCAGCAGTGACAGGGCAGGGGATCGAACAGATACGCAGTATTTT	CASSDRAGDRTDTQYF
TRBV6-5	.	.	TRBJ1-6	TGTGCCAGCAGTAGGTCGGGTCTGAATTCACCCCTCCACTTT	CASSRSGLNSPLHF
TRBV25-1	.	TRBD1	TRBJ2-7	TGTGCCAGCAGTGGGCAGGGGGCCAGATACGAGCAGTACTTC	CASSGQGARYEQYF
TRBV6-5	.	TRBD1	TRBJ2-1	TGTGCCAGCAGTCTCCGACAGGGAGAACGTTACAATGAGCAGTTCTTC	CASSLRQGERYNEQFF
TRBV12-3/TRBV12-4	.	.	TRBJ2-7	TGTGCCAGCAGTTTCGGCGACTCCTACGAGCAGTACTTC	CASSFGDSYEQYF
TRBV10-3	once	TRBD1	TRBJ2-7	TGTGCCATCAGTGGAGACCCCCGGACAGGGGGCGACGAGCAGTACTTC	CAISGDPRTGGDEQYF
TRBV12-3/TRBV12-4	few	.	TRBJ1-1	TGTGCCAGCAGTGTCACCCAGGGTAAAGCTTTCTTT	CASSVTQGKAFF
TRBV20-1	.	TRBD1	TRBJ1-4	TGCAGTGCCGAGGGACAGGAGAATGAAAAACTGTTTTTT	CSAEGQENEKLFF
TRBV12-3/TRBV12-4	few	.	TRBJ1-5	TGTGCCAGCAGCGACAAGACGGGGCATCAGCCCCAGCATTTT	CASSDKTGHQPQHF
TRBV27	few	TRBD2	TRBJ2-7	TGTGCCAGCACCCAAAGCGGGAACGCCTACGAGCAGTACTTC	CASTQSGNAYEQYF
TRBV5-1	.	.	TRBJ2-5	TGCGCCAGCAGCGACTCACCAAAGGACACCCAGTACTTC	CASSDSPKDTQYF
TRBV20-1	.	TRBD1	TRBJ1-4	TGCAGTGCTAGACCCGGGACAGGGGATGAAAAACTGTTTTTT	CSARPGTGDEKLFF
TRBV7-2	.	.	TRBJ2-5	TGTGCCAGCAGCTTAATAGGCTGGGAGACCCAGTACTTC	CASSLIGWETQYF
TRBV20-1	few	.	TRBJ2-2	TGCAGTGCCCCCGGACCCTCGAACACCGGGGAGCTGTTTTTT	CSAPGPSNTGELFF
TRBV10-3	.	.	TRBJ1-1	TGTGCCACGAGGGACGGCCTAAGGGAAGCTTTCTTT	CATRDGLREAFF
TRBV7-9	few	TRBD1	TRBJ2-2	TGTGCCAGCAGCTTCCTGACAGGGGGCACCGGGGAGCTGTTTTTT	CASSFLTGGTGELFF
TRBV29-1	many	.	TRBJ2-3	TGCAGCGTTAGAGACGGGACAGATACGCAGTATTTT	CSVRDGTDTQYF
TRBV5-1	many	.	TRBJ1-1	TGCGCCAGCAGCTTGTCACGGAACACTGAAGCTTTCTTT	CASSLSRNTEAFF
TRBV7-9	few	TRBD2	TRBJ2-1	TGTGCCAGCAGCTTATGGAGGAGCGGGGGGCCGGGTGAGCAGTTCTTC	CASSLWRSGGPGEQFF
TRBV18	once	.	TRBJ1-6	TGTGCCAGCTCACCACCTAGTGAACCGGGTTCACCCCTCCACTTT	CASSPPSEPGSPLHF
TRBV4-2	once	.	TRBJ1-1	TGTGCCAGCAGCCAACTAGGGAGTGACACTGAAGCTTTCTTT	CASSQLGSDTEAFF
TRBV11-3	.	TRBD2	TRBJ2-1	TGTGCCAGCAGTTTCCGGGGACTAGCGATTGGCAATGAGCAGTTCTTC	CASSFRGLAIGNEQFF
TRBV3-1	.	TRBD2	TRBJ2-7	TGTGCCAGCAGTCCCGTGGCGGGGGGGCCTAATTCCTACGAGCAGTACTTC	CASSPVAGGPNSYEQYF
TRBV10-3	few	.	TRBJ1-1	TGTGCCATCAGTGGGACACCTAACACTGAAGCTTTCTTT	CAISGTPNTEAFF
TRBV15	few	.	TRBJ1-1	TGTGCCACCAGCAGAGATCGGTGGCTACAGGGAGATGGTGGCGGCACTGAAGCTTTCTTT	CATSRDRWLQGDGGGTEAFF
TRBV6-6	.	.	TRBJ1-5	TGTGCCAGCAGTCCCGAGGGGCGAAGCGATCAGCCCCAGCATTTT	CASSPEGRSDQPQHF
TRBV9	.	TRBD2	TRBJ2-2	TGTGCCAGCAGCGCTCTAGCGGGAGGACGGACCGGGGAGCTGTTTTTT	CASSALAGGRTGELFF
TRBV12-3/TRBV12-4	.	.	TRBJ1-5	TGTGCCAGCAGCTTCAGGGCAGCTCAGCCCCAGCATTTT	CASSFRAAQPQHF
TRBV12-3/TRBV12-4	.	.	TRBJ2-1	TGTGCCAGCAGTCGGACCTCCGTTTACAATGAGCAGTTCTTC	CASSRTSVYNEQFF
TRBV7-2	few	TRBD1	TRBJ1-1	TGTGCCAGCAGCCGGGACAGGGCGGACACTGAAGCTTTCTTT	CASSRDRADTEAFF
TRBV15	few	.	TRBJ2-2	TGTGCCACCAGCAGAGAGGGGGAGCTGTTTTTT	CATSREGELFF
TRBV15	.	.	TRBJ2-3	TGTGCCACCAGCTACGTGACAGATACGCAGTATTTT	CATSYVTDTQYF
TRBV6-4	many	TRBD1	TRBJ2-3	TGTGCCAGCAGTGGGGACAGCCTTAATACGCAGTATTTT	CASSGDSLNTQYF
TRBV9	few	.	TRBJ2-2	TGTGCCAGCAGCGTAGTAGGAGGGACCGGGGAGCTGTTTTTT	CASSVVGGTGELFF
TRBV7-3	.	TRBD2	TRBJ2-1	TGTGCCAGCAGCTTAACGATGACTAGCGGGAGACTCAATGAGCAGTTCTTC	CASSLTMTSGRLNEQFF
TRBV30	few	.	TRBJ2-1	TGTGCCTGGGGCCCCCGGAGTACACCTGAGCAGTTCTTC	CAWGPRSTPEQFF
TRBV5-1	few	TRBD1	TRBJ2-7	TGCGCCAGCAGCTTGGATCGGACAGGGGGAGGCGAGCAGTACTTC	CASSLDRTGGGEQYF
TRBV5-1	.	.	TRBJ1-2	TGCGCCAGCAGCTTGGAAGGGGGCTACACCTTC	CASSLEGGYTF
TRBV30	.	TRBD2	TRBJ2-3	TGTGCCTGGAGTACCGGACTAGCGGGAGCCGTCTACACAGATACGCAGTATTTT	CAWSTGLAGAVYTDTQYF
TRBV6-2/TRBV6-3	many	TRBD1	TRBJ2-2	TGTGCCAGCACATCCGGGACAGAGGATTCCGGGGAGCTGTTTTTT	CASTSGTEDSGELFF
TRBV7-2	few	.	TRBJ2-3	TGTGCCAGCAGCTTATCGTTGCTGGTAGATACGCAGTATTTT	CASSLSLLVDTQYF
TRBV6-2/TRBV6-3	few	.	TRBJ2-7	TGTGCCAGCATCCCTGACCGCCTGGGGAATTACGAGCAGTACTTC	CASIPDRLGNYEQYF